This T cell receptor (beta chain) was obtained from a study of identifying expanded T cells in peripheral blood. This CDR3 comprises 14 residues. Germline loops: CDR1 SGHNT, CDR2 YYREEE (reference sequence). The V and J ends lost 0 bases and 2 bases, in that order; junction bases with no gene match: 1. Of note for this clone: Its antigen remains unknown.

Data came from immunoSEQ multiplex PCR; TCRdb stores just in-frame clones and leaves some out. The sample yields around 91,000 clones, 88% seen once. Study findings and constraints: Clone count variance between roughly 2-week samples rose with total template count. Differentially abundant clones: approximately 1.3 between replicates, just under 17 at around 15 days, around 20 at four.

Collection occurred without any documented infections or immune events in donors. This chain connects TRBV5-4 to TRBJ2-5; TRBD1 matches at 7 bases. The receptor comes from a person aged 18 to 75 in good health. The material sequenced was blood. The CDR3 protein is CASSLGRGQETQYF. The CDR3 DNA is TGTGCCAGCAGCTTGGGCAGGGGGCAAGAGACCCAGTACTTC.